This record covers a single T cell receptor (beta chain). As yet, its antigen is unknown. This specimen comes from a study of CXCR3-negative and CXCR3-positive naive CD8 T cells. Findings and limits, study-wide: With respect to TRBV-TRBJ usage, naive CXCR3-negative and CXCR3-positive cells were similar; memory differed. Naive CXCR3-positive cells had TRB CDR3s more hydrophobic than those of CXCR3-negative naive cells. CXCR3 expression dropped partially after cryopreservation, and most assays relied on fresh PBMCs.

The CDR3 runs 16 residues. The method, 5' RACE with UMI labels, was used to prepare the TRB cDNA libraries. From its re-call of the 5' RACE reads, TCRdb lists each CDR3 protein once, without DNA. Its listing shows some 120,000 distinct CDR3 sequences. Sorting yielded triplicates of about 300,000 cells for each CD8+ T cell subset. The sequence derives from a human donor in good health. Some clones in this sample may be carry-over from other donors' samples. The V gene is TRBV12-3 or TRBV12-4, the J gene TRBJ2-1; TCRdb's D call of TRBD2 is untestable without DNA. The sample was naive CXCR3+ CD8+ T cells from blood. Subset reported: CD45RO-CCR7+CD27+CD95- naive CD8+ T cells expressing CXCR3 (TNR3+). CDR3 residues: CASRARAGGPYNEQFF.